The clone carrying this TCR beta chain has a handful of counts. As yet, its antigen is unknown. V gave up 5 bases and J gave up 7 bases; unmatched junction bases: 7. The CDR3 covers 16 residues. In germline, CDR1 is SGHTA, CDR2 FQGTGA. This specimen belongs to a study of neurological immune-mediated disorders. General observations from the study: The greatest TCR clonal expansion occurred in HTLV-1-associated myelopathy and the least in multiple sclerosis, which fell below healthy controls.

Synthesis of cDNA was carried out by template-switch 5'RACE. The reaction used 10-nucleotide random UMIs. Each CDR3 protein is one row after TCRdb ran MiXCR on the 5' RACE reads. This table has more than 50,000 distinct CDR3 sequences, about 3.5% appearing once. The chain carries TRBV7-3 and TRBJ2-1, with 14 bases lining up with TRBD2. Sequencing was performed on PBMCs. This receptor was taken from a woman in her forties or fifties with multiple sclerosis. The CDR3 sequence: CASSPWTSGRFNEQFF. CDR3 in DNA: TGTGCCAGCAGCCCTTGGACTAGCGGGAGGTTTAATGAGCAGTTCTTC.